These T cell receptor beta chains were read from a single sample in a study of CD8+CD57+ T cells in acquired aplastic anemia. MiXCR, applied by TCRdb to the reads, yields one record per CDR3 protein. The sample contains approximately 300,000 distinct CDR3 sequences, under 60% of which appear only once. Sequenced: sorted CD4+, CD8+, or CD8+CD57+ T cells (not recorded which) from PBMCs. The receptors derive from a human donor with aplastic anemia. CDR3s include the opening cysteine and the closing phenylalanine or tryptophan. Fields, in order: clone size, J gene, V gene, D gene, CDR3 protein, CDR3 DNA. The D gene is left open where the match is weak. Where a row states a size, it is once, few, many or the class of an expanded clone; other rows omit it.

many TRBJ1-2 TRBV10-1 TRBD1 CASSEDSGGRGGYTF TGCGCCAGCAGTGAGGACTCAGGGGGCAGGGGAGGCTACACCTTC
. TRBJ2-1 TRBV10-2 . CASSEWGGGRSYNEQFF TGCGCCAGCAGTGAGTGGGGGGGGGGGCGTTCCTACAATGAGCAGTTCTTC
. TRBJ1-5 TRBV2 TRBD1 CASMKGQGQPQHF TGTGCCAGCATGAAGGGACAGGGGCAGCCCCAGCATTTT
few TRBJ2-7 TRBV20-1 . CSARDPGITYEQYF TGCAGTGCTAGAGATCCGGGGATTACCTACGAGCAGTACTTC
. TRBJ2-4 TRBV7-2 . CASRSGPAGAKNIQYF TGTGCCAGCAGATCCGGGCCCGCGGGAGCCAAAAACATTCAGTACTTC
. TRBJ2-7 TRBV5-1 . CASSPSAPEEQYF TGCGCCAGCAGCCCCTCGGCCCCAGAAGAGCAGTACTTC
many TRBJ2-7 TRBV10-3 TRBD2 CAIQRTSGTYEQYF TGTGCCATCCAAAGGACTAGCGGTACCTACGAGCAGTACTTC
many TRBJ2-1 TRBV11-3 . CASSLDLDYHEQFF TGTGCCAGCAGCTTAGATCTTGACTACCATGAGCAGTTCTTC
few TRBJ2-1 TRBV15 TRBD2 CATSSSGLGGNEQFF TGTGCCACCAGCAGTTCCGGACTAGGAGGCAATGAGCAGTTCTTC
. TRBJ2-5 TRBV19 . CASSIDYQETQYF TGTGCCAGTAGTATAGACTACCAAGAGACCCAGTACTTC
few TRBJ2-7 TRBV3-1 TRBD1 CAGSRDSSYEQYF TGTGCCGGCAGCCGGGACAGCTCCTACGAGCAGTACTTC
once TRBJ1-6 TRBV2 . CASRGTYNSPLHF TGTGCCAGCAGAGGAACCTATAATTCACCCCTCCACTTT
many TRBJ2-3 TRBV6-5 TRBD2 CASSYSVLRGGTDTQYF TGTGCCAGCAGTTACTCGGTCCTGCGGGGGGGCACAGATACGCAGTATTTT
. TRBJ1-1 TRBV7-2 . CASSLVAGAEAFF TGTGCCAGCAGCTTAGTCGCGGGGGCTGAAGCTTTCTTT
many TRBJ2-2 TRBV9 TRBD2 CASSVRLAGVTGELFF TGTGCCAGCAGCGTACGACTAGCGGGGGTCACCGGGGAGCTGTTTTTT
. TRBJ2-1 TRBV7-8 . CASSFGGSYNEQFF TGTGCCAGCAGCTTCGGGGGATCCTACAATGAGCAGTTCTTC
once TRBJ1-2 TRBV2 . CASNGYTF TGTGCCAGCAACGGCTACACCTTC
many TRBJ1-1 TRBV7-3 . CASSPTGNAEAFF TGTGCCAGCAGCCCTACAGGGAATGCTGAAGCTTTCTTT
. TRBJ2-3 TRBV30 TRBD2 CAWSVASGRFTDTQYF TGTGCCTGGAGTGTGGCTAGCGGGAGGTTCACAGATACGCAGTATTTT
once TRBJ2-1 TRBV15 TRBD2 CATSSSGTSGYNEQFF TGTGCCACCAGCAGTTCCGGGACTAGCGGGTACAATGAGCAGTTCTTC
many TRBJ2-7 TRBV11-2 . CASSPSGERGEQYF TGTGCCAGCAGCCCCTCGGGGGAGAGGGGCGAGCAGTACTTC
few TRBJ2-7 TRBV6-5 . CASSYAGTEPYEQYF TGTGCCAGCAGTTACGCCGGGACCGAACCCTACGAGCAGTACTTC
many TRBJ2-3 TRBV29-1 . CSVARTADSTDTQYF TGCAGCGTTGCCCGGACAGCCGATAGCACAGATACGCAGTATTTT
. TRBJ1-1 TRBV9 TRBD1 CASSVLGTVQEAFF TGTGCCAGCAGCGTATTGGGGACAGTCCAAGAAGCTTTCTTT
. TRBJ2-3 TRBV7-2 TRBD2 CASSLWASGGAGDTQYF TGTGCCAGCAGCTTATGGGCTAGCGGGGGGGCAGGGGATACGCAGTATTTT
. TRBJ2-2 TRBV7-2 . CASSQSGSGAGELFF TGTGCCAGCAGCCAATCGGGTAGCGGTGCCGGGGAGCTGTTTTTT
many TRBJ1-2 TRBV20-1 TRBD1 CSARVPGGDYGYTF TGCAGTGCTAGAGTCCCAGGGGGCGACTATGGCTACACCTTC
. TRBJ1-1 TRBV7-6 . CASSLGPSEAFF TGTGCCAGCAGCTTAGGACCCTCTGAAGCTTTCTTT
. TRBJ2-7 TRBV7-3 TRBD1 CASSIRDSSYEQYF TGTGCCAGTAGTATCCGGGACAGCTCCTACGAGCAGTACTTC
. TRBJ2-6 TRBV2 . CASSDWGTAIEAF TGTGCCAGCAGTGACTGGGGGACCGCCATTGAAGCTTTC
many TRBJ2-5 TRBV5-1 TRBD2 CASSPRLAGGETQYF TGCGCCAGCAGCCCCCGACTAGCGGGGGGGGAGACCCAGTACTTC
many TRBJ1-2 TRBV9 . CASSVGNLPSPGYTF TGTGCCAGCAGCGTCGGTAATTTACCCAGCCCCGGCTACACCTTC
. TRBJ2-7 TRBV6-6 TRBD2 CASSPTSGGRYEQYF TGTGCCAGCAGTCCGACTAGCGGGGGGAGGTATGAGCAGTACTTC
. TRBJ2-1 TRBV7-9 TRBD2 CASSYGRSGNEQFF TGTGCCAGTAGTTACGGGAGGTCTGGCAATGAGCAGTTCTTC
once TRBJ2-3 TRBV7-9 TRBD2 CASSPDSGGPDTQYF TGTGCCAGCAGCCCAGACAGCGGGGGACCCGATACGCAGTATTTT
few TRBJ2-3 TRBV20-1 . CSALTGRSTDTQYF TGCAGTGCCCTCACAGGGAGGAGCACAGATACGCAGTATTTT
. TRBJ2-3 TRBV15 . CATSRDPGGRADTQYF TGTGCCACCAGCAGAGACCCAGGGGGGAGGGCAGATACGCAGTATTTT